Listed here are 29 T cell receptor beta chains from one sample, sequenced in a study of T cells in Graves' hyperthyroidism and ophthalmopathy. RNA transcripts were the template for amplifying TCR beta CDR3 regions. When the TCR CDR3 underwent first-round RT-PCR, the HTBI primer set was used. TCRdb ran MiXCR on the multiplex PCR reads and lists one entry per CDR3 protein. The sample has over 650,000 distinct CDR3 sequences, 15% to 20% seen once; the top ten hold approximately 8.4%. The sample comprised blood. These receptor sequences come from a young man with Graves' hyperthyroidism.

This clonotype was picked up many times. The rearrangement links TRBV12-3 or TRBV12-4 to TRBJ2-5, with D perhaps assigned TRBD1 or TRBD2 (5 bases each). This CDR3 comprises 13 residues. V shed 5 bases and J shed 7 bases, with 14 bases lying between them. CDR3 residues: CASSPEIGGTQYF. DNA for the CDR3: TGTGCCAGCAGTCCCGAAATTGGGGGGACCCAGTACTTC.

At least ten counts were recorded for this clonotype. The rearrangement links TRBV30 to TRBJ2-7, with 8 bases lining up with TRBD1. Germline-derived CDR1 and CDR2 are GTSNPN and SVGIG (reference sequence). The length of the CDR3 is 15 residues. V lost 2 bases, J lost 3 bases, and 9 bases stayed unmatched. The CDR3 loop is CAWSSYWDRRYEQYF. The DNA for the CDR3 is TGTGCCTGGAGTTCTTATTGGGACAGGCGCTACGAGCAGTACTTC.

This clonotype was detected ten times or more. The chain carries TRBV28 and TRBJ2-7; D may be TRBD2 (5 bases). V dropped 5 bases and J dropped 4 bases, with 9 bases sitting between them. CDR1 and CDR2 from the germline V gene are MDHEN and SYDVKM. The CDR3 length is 12 residues. Here the CDR3 reads CASSPPGYEQYF. Here the CDR3 DNA reads TGTGCCAGCAGTCCCCCGGGGTACGAGCAGTACTTC.

The chain is built from TRBV24-1 and TRBJ2-6; D unresolved. The CDR3 runs 16 residues. The V gene's germline CDR1 is KGHDR and CDR2 SFDVKD. V was shortened by 5 bases and J by 4 bases, with 14 bases between the two germline ends. CDR3 loop: CATSGTAPRGANVLTF. DNA of the CDR3: TGTGCCACCAGTGGAACAGCCCCCAGGGGGGCCAACGTCCTGACTTTC.

The chain couples TRBV6-5 to TRBJ2-1, with TRBD2 identical over 7 bases. The J segment lost 7 bases and the V segment lost 4 bases, leaving 16 bases of the junction unmatched. The CDR3 has 17 residues. Germline CDR1 reads MNHEY; CDR2 reads SVGAGI. CDR3 in amino acids: CASSSFLSGRQGNEQFF. CDR3 DNA: TGTGCCAGCAGTTCCTTTCTTAGCGGGCGTCAGGGTAATGAGCAGTTCTTC.

This clonotype was detected a few times. The chain carries TRBV7-3 and TRBJ2-1; 9 positions agree with TRBD2. The CDR3 is made up of 14 amino acids. Germline loops: CDR1 SGHTA, CDR2 FQGTGA. With V trimmed by 3 bases and J by 8 bases, 5 bases remained unmatched. The CDR3, as DNA: TGTGCCAGCAGCTTTAGCGGGAGAGGCTATGAGCAGTTCTTC. Translation gives CASSFSGRGYEQFF.

The chain recombines TRBV5-1 with TRBJ2-3, with D perhaps matching TRBD1 or TRBD2 (5 bases each). The CDR3 is 16 amino acids. The V gene's germline CDR1 is SGHRS and CDR2 YFSETQ. Trimming took off 4 bases at V and 2 bases at J, with 17 bases between the two ends. The chain's CDR3 is CASSLLGAGPTDTQYF. The CDR3 bases are TGCGCCAGCAGCCTGCTTGGGGCGGGCCCCACAGATACGCAGTATTTT.

This chain links TRBV4-1 with TRBJ2-5, with TRBD2 identical over 15 bases. This CDR3 has 17 amino acids. J lost 4 bases, V lost 3 bases, and 6 bases had no gene match. Germline V gene data show CDR1 as MGHRA and CDR2 as YSYEKL. The CDR3 region has the DNA TGCGCCAGCAGCCAGGGACTAGCGGGAGGAGGGTCAGAGACCCAGTACTTC. This encodes CASSQGLAGGGSETQYF.

There are a few counts of this clonotype. This chain links TRBV30 with TRBJ2-7; TRBD2 matches at 11 bases. Germline loops: CDR1 GTSNPN, CDR2 SVGIG (reference sequence). V was clipped by 0 bases and J by 4 bases; unmatched bases: 5. The length of the CDR3 is 15 residues. The CDR3 DNA reads as TGTGCCTGGAGTGTACAACTAGCGGGAGTTTACGAGCAGTACTTC. This translates into CAWSVQLAGVYEQYF.

This clonotype was detected many times. This chain links TRBV20-1 with TRBJ2-1, with 7 bases lining up with TRBD1. From germline, CDR1 is DFQATT and CDR2 SNEGSKA (reference sequence). J was trimmed by 6 bases and V by 5 bases; bases with no gene match: 7. The CDR3 consists of 13 residues. CDR3 protein: CSAVRGLGNEQFF. The CDR3 nucleotides are TGCAGTGCTGTAAGGGGGCTCGGCAATGAGCAGTTCTTC.

This clonotype has at least ten counts. The V call is TRBV6-1, the J call TRBJ1-1; unclear D gene. This CDR3 comprises 14 residues. Trimming cost V 0 bases and J 5 bases, with 10 bases left between them. Germline V gene data show CDR1 as MNHNS and CDR2 as SASEGT. CDR3 sequence: CASSEAGRTTEAFF. DNA of the CDR3: TGTGCCAGCAGTGAAGCCGGCAGGACGACTGAAGCTTTCTTT.

This clonotype has ten or more counts. This chain uses TRBV5-5 with TRBJ1-5, with 8 bases identical to TRBD1. The J segment lost 2 bases and the V segment lost 6 bases, leaving 4 bases of the junction unmatched. CDR1 SGHKS and CDR2 YYEKEE come from the germline V gene (reference sequence). The CDR3 loop spans 14 amino acids. The CDR3 here is CASTQGAGNQPQHF. The DNA for the CDR3 is TGTGCCAGCACTCAGGGGGCGGGCAATCAGCCCCAGCATTTT.

This clonotype was recorded at least ten times. The CDR3 spells CASSSYGHRETQYF. Written as DNA, the CDR3 is TGCGCCAGCAGCTCCTACGGGCACCGAGAGACCCAGTACTTC. The chain combines TRBV5-1 with TRBJ2-5, with D hard to call. The CDR3 spans 14 residues. V dropped 3 bases and J dropped 4 bases, with 13 bases sitting between them. The germline V gene encodes CDR1 SGHRS and CDR2 YFSETQ.

This chain joins TRBV19 and TRBJ2-7, with TRBD1 as a possible D gene (6 bases). V gave up 0 bases and J gave up 3 bases, with 12 bases separating them. This CDR3 region has 15 residues. From germline, CDR1 is LNHDA and CDR2 SQIVND (reference sequence). CDR3 sequence (DNA): TGTGCCAGTAGTATAGATCGCAGGGGCAGCTACGAGCAGTACTTC. Translation: CASSIDRRGSYEQYF.

The chain employs TRBV29-1 and TRBJ2-7, with D possibly being TRBD1 or TRBD2 (5 bases each). With 7 bases removed from V and 4 bases from J, the gap between germline ends came to 14 bases. The germline gives CDR1 SQVTM, CDR2 ANQGSEA. The CDR3 is 12 residues long. CDR3 in amino acids: CSAAGTAYEQYF. The CDR3 DNA follows: TGCAGCGCGGCCGGGACGGCGTACGAGCAGTACTTC.

V gene TRBV7-9 combines with J gene TRBJ1-2; 7 bases are shared with TRBD1. This CDR3 is built from 12 residues. Germline trimming cut 3 bases from V and 8 bases from J; bases unmatched to any gene: 3. CDR1 and CDR2 (germline): SEHNR, FQNEAQ (reference sequence). DNA for the CDR3: TGTGCCAGCAGCTTGGGGGACAGAGGCTACACCTTC. It encodes CASSLGDRGYTF. The whole variable domain, filled in from reference TRBV7-9 and TRBJ1-2, reads DTGVSQNPRHKITKRGQNVTFRCDPISEHNRLYWYRQTLGQGPEFLTYFQNEAQLEKSRLLSDRFSAERPKGSFSTLEIQRTEQGDSAMYLCASSLGDRGYTFGSGTRLTVV.

This clonotype was observed at least ten times. The chain has TRBV2 and TRBJ1-5, with 8 bases matching TRBD1. V lost 5 bases to trimming and J lost 4 bases; unmatched junction nucleotides: 7. Looked up from germline, CDR1 is SNHLY and CDR2 is FYNNEI. CDR3 size: 15 residues. CDR3 nucleotides: TGTGCCAGCAGTCGGGAAGGACAGGGAAATCAGCCCCAGCATTTT. It translates to CASSREGQGNQPQHF.

The chain combines TRBV12-5 with TRBJ2-1; perhaps D is TRBD1 or TRBD2 (6 bases each). CDR1 is LGHNT, CDR2 FRNRAP, per germline. Trimming left V 5 bases short and J 3 bases short, with 14 bases between. This CDR3 region has 15 residues. CDR3 nucleotide sequence: TGTGCTAGTGGTCCTGGAGGGGGTATCTACAATGAGCAGTTCTTC. It specifies CASGPGGGIYNEQFF.

This clonotype was detected many times. The chain joins TRBV7-2 to TRBJ2-1; TRBD2 aligns across 8 bases. CDR3 length: 18 residues. Germline V gives CDR1 SGHTA, CDR2 FQGNSA. V lost 5 bases to trimming and J lost 6 bases; unmatched junction nucleotides: 18. The CDR3: CASSRPSWTSRTSNEQFF. The CDR3 coding sequence is TGTGCCAGCAGCCGTCCCTCCTGGACTAGCCGGACCAGCAATGAGCAGTTCTTC.

The chain recombines TRBV30 with TRBJ2-3; D unresolved. This CDR3 contains 16 residues. Germline CDR1 GTSNPN, CDR2 SVGIG (reference sequence). The V end lost 0 bases, the J end lost 6 bases, and 19 bases lay between the germline ends. The DNA of the CDR3 is TGTGCCTGGAGTGTAATCCCGTCCACGGAAGTGGATACGCAGTATTTT. Translating gives CAWSVIPSTEVDTQYF.

The table lists this clonotype with many counts. An end of the junction does not agree with germline; a read error may underlie this. This chain links TRBV10-3 with TRBJ1-1; TRBD1 matches 8 bases. CDR1 is ENHRY, CDR2 SYGVKD, per germline. CDR3 length equals 15 residues. The DNA of the CDR3 is TGTGCCATCAGTGATCCTACAGGGGGGAACACTAAAGCTTTCTTT. This translates into CAISDPTGGNTKAFF.

This clonotype was seen ten or more times. This sequence joins TRBV18 and TRBJ1-1; perhaps TRBD1 as D (5 bases). Germline loops: CDR1 KGHSH, CDR2 LQKENI. The CDR3 runs 14 residues. V shed 7 bases and J shed 4 bases, with 16 bases lying between them. Here the CDR3 reads CASFPTRGSTEAFF. The CDR3 coding sequence is TGTGCCAGCTTCCCGACAAGGGGCAGCACTGAAGCTTTCTTT.

This clonotype was recorded at least ten times. The rearrangement joins TRBV28 to TRBJ2-3, with a possible D match to TRBD2 (6 bases). The V end lost 7 bases, the J end lost 5 bases, and 16 bases lay between the germline ends. CDR1 and CDR2 (germline): MDHEN, SYDVKM. This CDR3 spans 14 amino acids. This chain's CDR3 is CASTVFYGRDTQYF. The DNA for the CDR3 is TGTGCCAGCACCGTGTTTTACGGGAGAGATACGCAGTATTTT.

This clonotype has just a few counts. V gene TRBV9 combines with J gene TRBJ2-1, with D uncertain. Germline V CDR1 and CDR2: SGDLS, YYNGEE. This CDR3 is built from 16 residues. V was clipped by 0 bases and J by 0 bases, with 10 bases between them. The CDR3 protein is CASSVDGASSYNEQFF. The CDR3 bases are TGTGCCAGCAGCGTAGATGGAGCAAGCTCCTACAATGAGCAGTTCTTC.

This chain links TRBV9 with TRBJ2-7, with D possibly being TRBD2 (5 bases). Germline V gene data show CDR1 as SGDLS and CDR2 as YYNGEE. The CDR3 runs to 13 residues. V was shortened by 3 bases and J by 9 bases, with 16 bases between the two germline ends. The CDR3 bases are TGTGCCAGCAGCGGCGACTCCCTCGAGGGGCAGTACTTC. Translated, it gives CASSGDSLEGQYF.

This clonotype was seen at least ten times. The gene calls are TRBV28 and TRBJ1-2; D gene uncertain. Per the germline V gene, CDR1 is MDHEN and CDR2 is SYDVKM. The CDR3 has 13 residues. V was pared by 3 bases and J by 1 base, with 6 bases between. CDR3 in amino acids: CASSFGDNYGYTF. The DNA for the CDR3 is TGTGCCAGCAGTTTCGGAGATAACTATGGCTACACCTTC.

This clonotype showed up many times. The chain joins TRBV7-2 to TRBJ1-5; tentative D call: TRBD1 (6 bases). CDR1 SGHTA and CDR2 FQGNSA come from the germline V gene. This CDR3 spans 13 amino acids. V was trimmed by 3 bases and J by 6 bases, leaving 9 bases between them. CDR3: CASSLGARQPQHF. DNA of the CDR3: TGTGCCAGCAGCTTGGGGGCCCGTCAGCCCCAGCATTTT.

CDR3 nucleotide sequence: TGTGCCAGCAGCTTAGCCGGGGCACGGGAAAGTTCGAACACCGGGGAGCTGTTTTTT. Translating it yields CASSLAGARESSNTGELFF. The rearrangement uses TRBV7-9 and TRBJ2-2; D tentatively fits TRBD1 or TRBD2 (5 bases each). This CDR3 spans 19 amino acids. Germline V gives CDR1 SEHNR, CDR2 FQNEAQ (reference sequence). The germline V and J ends were trimmed by 0 bases and 0 bases, with 17 bases remaining between them.

This clonotype was picked up many times. This rearrangement joins TRBV5-5 to TRBJ2-3, with 8 positions matching TRBD2. The CDR3 covers 14 residues. J gave up 6 bases and V 4 bases, and 7 bases lay outside the gene matches. Germline CDR1 is SGHKS and CDR2 is YYEKEE (reference sequence). CDR3: CASSTTSGVDTQYF. The CDR3 DNA is TGTGCCAGCAGCACCACTAGCGGTGTCGATACGCAGTATTTT.